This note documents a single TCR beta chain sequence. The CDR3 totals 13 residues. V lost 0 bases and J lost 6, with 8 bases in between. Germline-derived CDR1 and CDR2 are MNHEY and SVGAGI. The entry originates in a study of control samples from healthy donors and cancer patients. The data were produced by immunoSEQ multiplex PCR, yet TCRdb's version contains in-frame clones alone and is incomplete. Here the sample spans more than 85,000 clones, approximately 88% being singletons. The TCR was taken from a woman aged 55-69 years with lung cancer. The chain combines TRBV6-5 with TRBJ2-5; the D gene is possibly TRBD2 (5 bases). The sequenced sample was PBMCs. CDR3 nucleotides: TGTGCCAGCAGTTACTCTAGCGTTCAGACCCAGTACTTC. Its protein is CASSYSSVQTQYF.